This entry lists 14 T cell receptor beta chains sequenced from one sample in a study of kidney transplant recipient with SARS-CoV-2 infection. TCRdb reprocessed the reads with MiXCR, giving one entry per CDR3 protein. The sample carries some 220,000 distinct CDR3 sequences, 29% recorded once. The specimen comprised a blood sample, sampled at baseline and between days 110 and 120 from a kidney transplant recipient. The receptors shown here come from a young adult male patient who had COVID-19 and was a kidney transplant recipient. Part of the T cells may come from the graft donor.

This clonotype was observed many times. V gene TRBV19 combines with J gene TRBJ2-7, with TRBD2 matching 8 bases. The J segment lost 4 bases and the V segment lost 5 bases, leaving 7 bases of the junction unmatched. The length of the CDR3 is 14 residues. Germline V gene sequence: CDR1 LNHDA, CDR2 SQIVND (reference sequence). The CDR3 nucleotides read TGTGCCAGTAGTCGAAGCGGGAGTGGTTACGAGCAGTACTTC. Translation: CASSRSGSGYEQYF.

This clonotype was counted ten times or more. This chain uses TRBV5-4 with TRBJ1-3; D might be TRBD1 (6 bases). From germline, CDR1 is SGHNT and CDR2 YYREEE (reference sequence). This CDR3 comprises 15 residues. V lost 0 bases and J lost 4, with 11 bases in between. In nucleotides, the CDR3 is TGTGCCAGCAGCTTGGATCCAGGGGTCGGAAACACCATATATTTT. It codes for CASSLDPGVGNTIYF.

The sample holds many counts of this clonotype. The V and J genes are TRBV12-3 or TRBV12-4 and TRBJ2-6; D is unclear. Trimming pared 3 bases from V and 3 bases from J, leaving 6 bases between. The length of the CDR3 is 14 residues. The CDR3 DNA sequence: TGTGCCAGCAGTTTTCTCTTTGGGGCCAACGTCCTGACTTTC. This translates into CASSFLFGANVLTF.

About this clonotype: This clone may be a read error of a much larger clone one base away. This chain joins TRBV18 and TRBJ2-3; D is possibly TRBD2 (6 bases). Trimming removed 4 bases from V and 4 bases from J, with 12 bases in between. CDR1 is KGHSH and CDR2 is LQKENI in the germline V gene. The CDR3 extends over 14 amino acids. In DNA, the CDR3 is TGTGCCAGCTCACTGCGTAGCGGCGCAGATACGCAGTATTTT. It encodes CASSLRSGADTQYF.

Comment on this clonotype: One base away lies a much larger clone, so this may be a sequencing read error. The rearrangement links TRBV5-8 to TRBJ1-2; no reliable D call. Per germline, CDR1 SGHTS and CDR2 YDEGEE. This CDR3 has 16 amino acids. V was pared by 7 bases and J by 4 bases, with 23 bases between. CDR3 DNA sequence: TGTGCCAGCTCACATAATCATCCACGAAAGACCTATGGCTACACCTTC. Protein: CASSHNHPRKTYGYTF.

Many counts were recorded for this clonotype. The rearrangement joins TRBV7-1 to TRBJ1-2; D is ambiguous. TRBV7-1 has ORF status, its function being uncertain. This CDR3 is 17 amino acids long. V lost 5 bases and J 4 bases, leaving 23 bases between the germline ends. CDR3 loop: CASSDGRHEGKTYGYTF. As DNA, the CDR3 is TGTGCCAGCAGCGACGGACGTCACGAGGGAAAGACCTATGGCTACACCTTC.

To note about this clonotype: One end of the junction does not line up with germline, which may come from a read error. The gene calls are TRBV5-6 and TRBJ1-1, with D uncertain. This CDR3 comprises 14 residues. The germline V gene encodes CDR1 SGHDT and CDR2 YYEEEE. The CDR3 sequence is CASSSGPINTGAFF. CDR3 DNA: TGTGCCAGCAGCTCCGGACCGATCAACACTGGAGCTTTCTTT.

This clonotype was found a few times. This rearrangement joins TRBV6-2 or TRBV6-3 to TRBJ2-7, with unresolved D. Germline CDR1 is MNHEY and CDR2 is SVGEGT. Trimming left V 5 bases short and J 6 bases short, with 8 bases between. The CDR3 is 11 residues long. The CDR3 DNA reads as TGTGCCAGCAGTCCCCCTCCCGAGCAGTACTTC. It codes for CASSPPPEQYF.

This clonotype has just one count. A much larger clone lies one base from this, so it may be a read error. V and J are TRBV9 and TRBJ1-5; D might be TRBD1 (5 bases). Germline assignment: CDR1 SGDLS and CDR2 YYNGEE. The CDR3 runs 15 residues. Here the CDR3 reads CASSVSPGNNQRQHF. The CDR3 bases are TGTGCCAGCAGCGTAAGCCCAGGGAACAATCAGCGCCAGCATTTT.

In regard to this clonotype: A much larger clone sits a single nucleotide away, making a read error possible. This chain joins TRBV6-1 and TRBJ1-5; a weak D match, TRBD1 (6 bases). Germline lookup yields CDR1 MNHNS and CDR2 SASEGT. The CDR3 is made up of 15 amino acids. The CDR3 loop is CAGRLQGQGNQPQHF. The CDR3 DNA sequence: TGTGCCGGCAGACTACAGGGACAAGGCAATCAGCCCCAGCATTTT.

This clonotype came up many times. The V call is TRBV24-1, the J call TRBJ2-2; weak D call: TRBD1 (6 bases). Trimming removed 4 bases at V and 4 bases at J, with 18 bases between. Germline loops: CDR1 KGHDR, CDR2 SFDVKD. This CDR3 is 17 amino acids long. The CDR3 here is CATSEDTGRTATGELFF. In DNA, the CDR3 is TGTGCCACCAGTGAGGACACGGGCAGGACAGCCACCGGGGAGCTGTTTTTT.

This clonotype was found many times. The chain is built from TRBV3-1 and TRBJ1-2; perhaps TRBD1 as D (6 bases). The CDR3 is 17 residues long. CDR1 and CDR2 from the germline V gene are LGHDT and YNNKEL (reference sequence). Trimming left V 5 bases short and J 4 bases short, with 23 bases between. The CDR3 coding sequence is TGTGCCAGCAGCACGAGGGACACCCTTCGAAAGACCTATGGCTACACCTTC. It encodes CASSTRDTLRKTYGYTF.

This clonotype was detected many times. V is TRBV5-4 and J is TRBJ1-6, with 7 bases that match TRBD1. Germline CDR1 reads SGHNT; CDR2 reads YYREEE (reference sequence). The CDR3 sequence is 16 residues long. V shed 4 bases, J shed 8 bases, and the junction held 12 bases outside the gene matches. For the CDR3, the DNA is TGTGCCAGCAGCGCCATGGGACAGTCAAGAGATTCACCCCTCCACTTT. Protein sequence: CASSAMGQSRDSPLHF.

Remarks on this clonotype: This may arise from a read error, as a much more abundant clone is one base away. This chain uses TRBV6-8 with TRBJ1-2, with D unclear. CDR3 length equals 17 residues. The germline V gene encodes CDR1 MNHGY and CDR2 SAAAGT. Written as DNA, the CDR3 is TGTGCCGGCAGTAAGGTTCAACGCTCTAGAAAGACCTATGGCTACACCTTC. This encodes CAGSKVQRSRKTYGYTF.